This T cell receptor (beta chain) derives from a study of T cells in Graves' hyperthyroidism and ophthalmopathy. Amplification of TCR beta CDR3 regions used RNA as the template. First-round RT-PCR with HTBI primers amplified the TCR CDR3 region. One entry per CDR3 protein results from TCRdb running MiXCR on the multiplex PCR reads. The table has about 840,000 distinct CDR3 sequences, 38% seen once. This CDR3 is built from 15 residues. The germline CDR1 and CDR2 sequences are SGDLS and YYNGEE. Germline trimming cut 4 bases from V and 4 bases from J; bases unmatched to any gene: 7. Sample: blood. This rearrangement joins TRBV9 to TRBJ2-2, with 7 bases fitting TRBD1. This receptor was identified in a man younger than 30 with Graves' hyperthyroidism. For the CDR3, the DNA is TGTGCCAGCAGCTTACAGGGGATTCCCACCGGGGAGCTGTTTTTT. Translating it yields CASSLQGIPTGELFF.